This TCR beta chain was captured by sequencing in a study of regulatory T cells in long-lasting Graves disease. The wider study: The study enrolled newly diagnosed Graves' patients on antithyroid drugs under 3 months.

Germline V lookup: CDR1 SNHLY, CDR2 FYNNEI. The CDR3 spans 15 residues. The V and J ends lost 7 bases and 2 bases respectively, with 15 bases between them. Relying on iRepertoire HTBI primers and Arm-PCR of CDR3 regions, the team built TCR beta libraries. TCRdb fed the multiplex PCR reads into MiXCR, producing one record per CDR3 protein. The sample consists of 600,000 to 650,000 distinct CDR3 sequences, approximately 15% of them appearing once. Ten or more counts support this clonotype. The antigen is undetermined. Time point: newly diagnosed GD, antithyroid drugs for less than 3 months. From RNA extracted from PBMCs, the TCR library was made. Study-level points and caveats: New patients shared roughly 980 public clonotypes, fewer than the roughly 2,500 shared by persistent patients.

These data were likewise used in another study, on T cells in Graves' hyperthyroidism and ophthalmopathy.

The rearrangement uses TRBV2 and TRBJ2-1, with TRBD2 as a possible D gene (6 bases). Source: peripheral blood mononuclear cells (PBMCs), taken at new diagnosis, from a patient treated with antithyroid drugs. The source of this sequence is a woman in her 30s with Graves disease. CDR3 DNA sequence: TGTGCCAGCACTTCCGGGACTGTGGCCTACAATGAGCAGTTCTTC. The encoded protein is CASTSGTVAYNEQFF.